This T cell receptor (beta chain) originates from a study of human CD8 memory T cell subsets. RNA was obtained from duplicate vials of some 150,000 sorted CD8+ T cells per subset. Details on this clonotype: What it recognizes is unknown.

The study's findings and limits: Stem-like memory T cell repertoires overlapped minimally with precursor exhausted T cell repertoires.

Sequencing libraries of TCR beta were made by UMI-labeled 5' RACE. With the 5' RACE reads reprocessed, TCRdb shows one record per CDR3 protein and no DNA. The sample has roughly 5,000 distinct CDR3 sequences. Germline V gives CDR1 SQVTM, CDR2 ANQGSEA. The CDR3 covers 12 residues. This TCR was sampled from a human donor in good health. The specimen was CD8+ T cells from PBMCs. This chain connects TRBV29-1 to TRBJ2-7. CDR3: CSVLAERYEQYF.